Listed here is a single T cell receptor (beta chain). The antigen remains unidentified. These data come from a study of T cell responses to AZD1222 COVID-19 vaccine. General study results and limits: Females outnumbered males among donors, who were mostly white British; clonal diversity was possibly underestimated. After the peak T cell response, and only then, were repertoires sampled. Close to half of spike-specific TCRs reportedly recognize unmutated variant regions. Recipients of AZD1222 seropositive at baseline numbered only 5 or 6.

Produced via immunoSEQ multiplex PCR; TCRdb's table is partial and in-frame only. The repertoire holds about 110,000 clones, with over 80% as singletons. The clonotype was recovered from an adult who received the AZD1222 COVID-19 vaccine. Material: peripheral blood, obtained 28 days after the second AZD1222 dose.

The CDR3 sequence is CASSQEEGQSSYEQYF. The CDR3 DNA is TGCGCCAGCAGCCAAGAAGAGGGACAGAGCTCCTACGAGCAGTACTTC. This rearrangement joins TRBV4-1 to TRBJ2-7; 7 bases fit TRBD1. Per germline, CDR1 MGHRA and CDR2 YSYEKL. With V trimmed by 0 bases and J by 0 bases, 5 bases remained unmatched. This CDR3 comprises 16 residues.